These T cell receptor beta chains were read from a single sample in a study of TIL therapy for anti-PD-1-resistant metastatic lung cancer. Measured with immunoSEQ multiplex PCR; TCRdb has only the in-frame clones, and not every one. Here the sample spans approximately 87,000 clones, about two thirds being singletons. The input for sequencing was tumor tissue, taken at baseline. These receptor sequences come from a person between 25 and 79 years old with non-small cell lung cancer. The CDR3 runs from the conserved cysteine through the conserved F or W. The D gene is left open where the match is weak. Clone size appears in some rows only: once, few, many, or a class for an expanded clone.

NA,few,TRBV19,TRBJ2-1,CASSMARASYGEQFF,TGTGCCAGTAGTATGGCCAGGGCGTCATATGGTGAGCAGTTCTTC
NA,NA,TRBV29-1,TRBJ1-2,CSVAEYGYTF,TGCAGCGTTGCGGAGTATGGCTACACCTTC
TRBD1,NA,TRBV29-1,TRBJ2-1,CSVEDTGASAEQFF,TGCAGCGTTGAAGATACAGGGGCATCGGCTGAGCAGTTCTTC
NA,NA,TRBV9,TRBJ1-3,CASSVATGRSGNTIYF,TGTGCCAGCAGCGTAGCTACAGGGAGATCTGGAAACACCATATATTTT
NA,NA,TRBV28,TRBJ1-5,CASRTGYQPQHF,TGTGCCAGCAGGACAGGTTATCAGCCCCAGCATTTT
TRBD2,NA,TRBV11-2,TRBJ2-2,CASSLPSGLANTGELFF,TGTGCCAGCAGCTTACCATCGGGACTAGCCAACACCGGGGAGCTGTTTTTT
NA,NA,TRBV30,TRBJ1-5,CAWSVLGRNQPQHF,TGTGCCTGGAGTGTACTGGGGAGGAACCAGCCCCAGCATTTT
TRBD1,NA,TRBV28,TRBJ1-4,CASTPLPGQGLRKLFF,TGTGCCAGCACCCCCCTGCCGGGACAGGGGTTGAGGAAACTGTTTTTT
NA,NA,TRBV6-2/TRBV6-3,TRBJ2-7,CASSYPLGNSYEQYF,TGTGCCAGCAGTTACCCCCTAGGGAACTCCTACGAGCAGTACTTC
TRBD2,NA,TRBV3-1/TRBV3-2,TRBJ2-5,CASSQTTSGGPLGEYQETQYF,TGTGCCAGCAGCCAAACCACTAGCGGGGGACCGCTTGGGGAGTACCAAGAGACCCAGTACTTC
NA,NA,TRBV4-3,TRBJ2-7,CASSQEYTTDYEQYF,TGCGCCAGCAGCCAAGAATACACCACAGACTACGAGCAGTACTTC
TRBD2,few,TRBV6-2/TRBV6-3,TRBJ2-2,CASSYAGLAGGTGELFF,TGTGCCAGCAGTTACGCGGGACTAGCGGGAGGTACCGGGGAGCTGTTTTTT
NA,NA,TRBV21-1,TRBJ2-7,CASSKRQGSAREQYF,TGTGCCAGCAGCAAAAGGCAGGGATCTGCACGCGAGCAGTACTTC
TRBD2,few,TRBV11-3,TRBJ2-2,CASSPSGSGELFF,TGTGCCAGCAGCCCTAGCGGGAGCGGGGAGCTGTTTTTT
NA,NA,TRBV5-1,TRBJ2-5,CASSIPEGETQYF,TGCGCCAGCAGCATACCTGAGGGGGAGACCCAGTACTTC
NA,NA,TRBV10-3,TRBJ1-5,CAISETGLNQPQHF,TGTGCCATCAGTGAGACAGGTCTCAATCAGCCCCAGCATTTT
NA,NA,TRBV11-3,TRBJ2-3,CASSLDGTAASTDTQYF,TGTGCCAGCAGCTTAGACGGGACCGCAGCGAGCACAGATACGCAGTATTTT
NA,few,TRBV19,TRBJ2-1,CASSILGSSYNEQFF,TGTGCCAGTAGTATACTCGGGAGCTCCTACAATGAGCAGTTCTTC
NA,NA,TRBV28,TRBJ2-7,CASSQGGRYEQYF,TGTGCCAGCTCACAAGGGGGTCGGTACGAGCAGTACTTC
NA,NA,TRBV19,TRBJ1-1,CASSTRTKDTEAFF,TGTGCCAGTAGTACCCGAACCAAGGACACTGAAGCTTTCTTT
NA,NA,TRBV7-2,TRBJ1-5,CASSLSQGRAQPQHF,TGTGCCAGCAGCTTATCCCAGGGTCGAGCTCAGCCCCAGCATTTT
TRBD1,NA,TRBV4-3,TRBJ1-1,CPPSQGGGHQNTEAFF,TGCCCCCCCAGCCAGGGGGGGGGACACCAGAACACTGAAGCTTTCTTT
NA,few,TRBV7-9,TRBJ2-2,CASSPSENTGELFF,TGTGCCAGCAGCCCGAGCGAGAACACCGGGGAGCTGTTTTTT
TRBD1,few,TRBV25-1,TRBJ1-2,CASRHAGGIGYTF,TGTGCCAGCAGGCACGCAGGGGGCATCGGCTACACCTTC
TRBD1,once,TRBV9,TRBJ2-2,CASSPTGTGGGGELFF,TGTGCCAGCAGCCCGACCGGGACAGGGGGTGGCGGGGAGCTGTTTTTT
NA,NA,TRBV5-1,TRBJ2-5,CASTSPGRARETQYF,TGCGCCAGCACCTCGCCGGGACGCGCGAGGGAGACCCAGTACTTC
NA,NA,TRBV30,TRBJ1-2,CAWSVQVGYTF,TGTGCCTGGAGTGTACAGGTTGGCTACACCTTC
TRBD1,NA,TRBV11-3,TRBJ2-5,CASSEGTGDAGTQYF,TGTGCCAGCAGCGAAGGGACAGGGGACGCGGGGACCCAGTACTTC
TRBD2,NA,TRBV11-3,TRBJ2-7,CASSPSSGGSYEQYF,TGTGCCAGCAGCCCTAGCTCGGGGGGCTCCTACGAGCAGTACTTC
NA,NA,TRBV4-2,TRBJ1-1,CASSLKLYTEAFF,TGTGCCAGCAGCCTCAAGCTCTACACTGAAGCTTTCTTT